This T cell receptor (beta chain) stems from a study of blood T cell repertoires in COVID-19. This clone was found a few times. The data were produced by immunoSEQ multiplex PCR, yet TCRdb's version contains in-frame clones alone and is incomplete. Seen here are just over 15,000 clones, over 80% observed once, and the top ten hold approximately 15%. The CDR3 loop spans 13 amino acids. The germline CDR1 and CDR2 sequences are LGHDT and YNNKEL (reference sequence). The V end lost 1 base, the J end lost 9 bases, and 11 bases lay between the germline ends. The genes are TRBV3-1 (or the pseudogene TRBV3-2) and TRBJ2-3; a weak D match, TRBD2 (5 bases). The receptor was derived from a human donor in a cohort sampled during active COVID-19. The sample consisted of peripheral blood. CDR3 in amino acids: CASSQVLGSTQYF. CDR3 sequence (DNA): TGTGCCAGCAGCCAAGTTCTGGGGAGCACGCAGTATTTT.